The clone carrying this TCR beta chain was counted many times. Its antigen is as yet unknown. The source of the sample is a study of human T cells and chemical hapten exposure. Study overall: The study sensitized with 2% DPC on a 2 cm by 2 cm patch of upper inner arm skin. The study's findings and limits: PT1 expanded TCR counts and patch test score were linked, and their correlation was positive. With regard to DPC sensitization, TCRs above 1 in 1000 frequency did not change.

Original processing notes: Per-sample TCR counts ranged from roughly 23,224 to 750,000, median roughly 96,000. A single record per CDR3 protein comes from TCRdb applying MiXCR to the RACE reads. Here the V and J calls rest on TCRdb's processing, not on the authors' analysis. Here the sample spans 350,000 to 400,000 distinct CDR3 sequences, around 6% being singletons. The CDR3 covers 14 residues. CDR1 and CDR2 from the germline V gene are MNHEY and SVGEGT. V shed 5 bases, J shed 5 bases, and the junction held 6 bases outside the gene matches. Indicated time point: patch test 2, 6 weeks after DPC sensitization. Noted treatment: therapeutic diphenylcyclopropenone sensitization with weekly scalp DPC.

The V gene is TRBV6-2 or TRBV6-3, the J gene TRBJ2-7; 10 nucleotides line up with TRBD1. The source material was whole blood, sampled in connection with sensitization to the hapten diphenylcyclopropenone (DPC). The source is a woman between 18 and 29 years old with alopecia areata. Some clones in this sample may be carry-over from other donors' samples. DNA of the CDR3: TGTGCCAGCAGTGCGGGACAGGGGCAGAACGAGCAGTACTTC. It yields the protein CASSAGQGQNEQYF.